Described below is a single TCR beta chain sequence and its context. What antigen it recognizes has not been identified. No base quality values were provided; no much bigger clone lies one nucleotide off. The germline V gene yields SGHRS for CDR1 and YFSETQ for CDR2. V has 0 bases trimmed and J has 4 bases trimmed; junction bases matching no gene number 9. Taken from cysteine to phenylalanine, the CDR3 has 17 residues. Only CDR3 DNA remains: 51 bases, in frame from the first base. The CDR3 regions of human TCRbeta chains were analyzed by immunosequencing. As for the authors' bioinformatics: Repertoire TCRs were checked for matches against a reference library of SARS-CoV-2-specific TCRs that had been generated using the MIRA antigen-specificity platform. Breadth meant the fraction of unique TCRs that were SARS-CoV-2-associated, whereas depth meant the fraction of total T cells that were SARS-CoV-2-associated. Using the MIRA data, each spike-specific TCR was assigned both to the spike region to which the TCR was reactive and to a CD4 or CD8 class. Log10-transformed breadth and depth values were compared by one-way ANOVA with Sidak's multiple comparisons tests. TCRdb re-hosts the immuneACCESS table, in-frame sequences only. Its copies lack some clones; in the studies checked, an unresolved V gene accounts for under half of them, and the cause for the rest is not known. That table is the source of V, J and clone size, and D and trimming were worked out from the DNA. The sample table holds tens of thousands of clones, of which 89% were seen once. Of the sample, about a tenth falls within the top ten clones.

This record belongs to a study of T cell responses to AZD1222 COVID-19 vaccine (TCRdb year 2021). In terms of the full investigation: TCR sequencing was performed for roughly 250 trial participants, of whom about 200 were given two doses of AZD1222 and roughly 25 were given two doses of MenACWY control vaccine. Trial participants were enrolled by age into 18-55, 56-69 and 70-plus year subgroups, with around 150, 28 and 57 TCR-sequenced participants respectively.

Here is what the overall study found, with its caveats: The 56-69-year group was small, and its depth increase did not reach significance, likely because of low power. CD4 TCRs associated with the vaccine covered the entire spike protein, and the dominant responses were in regions 160-218 and 743-854. No day 14 peak-response samples were available, so repertoires were characterized only after the peak T cell response. Nearly half of unique spike-specific TCRs reportedly recognized epitopes outside regions mutated in the B.1.351 and B.1.1.7 variants. Participants were mostly white British, with more females than males. The authors suggested clonal diversity may have been underestimated. Conclusions about previously exposed vaccinees were limited because only six AZD1222 recipients were SARS-CoV-2 seropositive at baseline. A significant rise in spike-specific TCR breadth and depth was observed after two AZD1222 doses relative to day 0 and relative to MenACWY recipients.

Taken with the paper, the label for time point translates to: about 28 days (+/-7) after the second vaccine dose. AZD1222 recipients with second doses at about 4 weeks or about 12 weeks were pooled, because spike-specific TCR depth and breadth did not differ between schedules. Samples from vaccinated people were obtained from the UK trials COV001 and COV002, which included a single-blind randomized controlled phase 2/3 trial of AZD1222 (ChAdOx1 nCoV-19) in healthy adults. Trial participant PBMC samples were collected at day 0 and day 28 after the second dose for TCRbeta chain sequencing. This TCR was recovered from an adult who received the AZD1222 COVID-19 vaccine. The sequencing here drew on peripheral blood, taken 28 days after the second AZD1222 dose. This sequence uses TRBV5-1 and TRBJ1-2; TRBD1 matches 10 bases in the middle. The sequence in DNA is TGCGCCAGCAGCTTGGCCGGTCCAGGACAGGGGGTCTATGGCTACACCTTC. Its protein reads: CASSLAGPGQGVYGYTF.